A single sample is the source of the 12 T cell receptor beta chains below, sequenced in a study of blood T cell repertoires in COVID-19. The table came from immunoSEQ multiplex PCR; TCRdb's copy has only in-frame clones and leaves some out. The table shows more than 75,000 clones, with more than 65% occurring only once. Source material: peripheral blood. The origin of the receptors is a man in his 60s with acute or convalescent COVID-19.

This clone was counted once. The chain is built from TRBV2 and TRBJ2-3; maybe TRBD1 (6 bases). Trimming removed 4 bases from V and 6 bases from J, with 17 bases in between. The CDR3 spans 15 residues. The V gene's germline CDR1 is SNHLY and CDR2 FYNNEI. CDR3 sequence: CASSVRGPGYDTQYF. The CDR3 DNA reads TGTGCCAGCAGTGTCAGGGGACCGGGGTACGATACGCAGTATTTT.

The chain carries TRBV6-4 and TRBJ1-4, with D unclear. The V and J ends lost 1 base and 5 bases respectively, with 8 bases between them. This CDR3 spans 14 amino acids. Germline CDR1 and CDR2: MRHNA and SNTAGT. This CDR3 is CASSDLTRNEKLFF. The CDR3 coding sequence is TGTGCCAGCAGTGACTTGACAAGAAATGAAAAACTGTTTTTT.

This clone has a handful of counts. The chain uses TRBV19 and TRBJ2-1, with a weak D call TRBD1 (5 bases). This CDR3 contains 13 residues. Germline loops: CDR1 LNHDA, CDR2 SQIVND (reference sequence). The V end was cut by 1 base, the J end by 12 bases, with 13 bases between. CDR3 sequence: CASSIAKGWWQFF. DNA for the CDR3: TGTGCCAGTAGTATAGCGAAGGGGTGGTGGCAGTTCTTC.

The chain has TRBV15 and TRBJ2-1; the D gene is possibly TRBD1 (6 bases). Germline V gene data show CDR1 as LNHNV and CDR2 as YYDKDF (reference sequence). Trimming removed 5 bases at V and 4 bases at J, with 21 bases between. The length of the CDR3 is 17 residues. CDR3 DNA sequence: TGTGCCACCAGCTCCGGAGGACAGTCGGTTGTGTACAATGAGCAGTTCTTC. This codes for CATSSGGQSVVYNEQFF.

The chain links TRBV3-1 (or the pseudogene TRBV3-2) to TRBJ1-1; no clear D gene. The CDR3 covers 14 residues. With 5 bases removed from V and 1 base from J, the gap between germline ends came to 11 bases. CDR1 and CDR2 from the germline V gene are LGHDT and YNNKEL (reference sequence). DNA of the CDR3: TGTGCCAGCAGCGATGAGGGTAGGAACACTGAAGCTTTCTTT. This codes for CASSDEGRNTEAFF.

This sequence joins TRBV5-1 and TRBJ2-5; 11 bases align to TRBD2. V trimming: 4 bases; J trimming: 5 bases; junction bases outside the gene matches: 4. The CDR3 extends over 14 amino acids. CDR1 SGHRS and CDR2 YFSETQ come from the germline V gene. CDR3 nucleotide sequence: TGCGCCAGCAGCCTACTAGCGGGGGTGGAGACCCAGTACTTC. It encodes CASSLLAGVETQYF.

CDR3 residues: CASSRSGEAFF. The CDR3 DNA follows: TGTGCCAGCAGCCGTTCGGGGGAGGCTTTCTTT. The J gene is TRBJ1-1, the V gene TRBV3-1 (or the pseudogene TRBV3-2), with D possibly being TRBD1 (5 bases). The CDR3 totals 11 residues. Trimming shortened V by 4 bases and J by 11 bases, and 11 bases separated the two germline ends. Germline CDR1 LGHDT, CDR2 YNNKEL (reference sequence).

This clone came up a few times. The genes are TRBV28 and TRBJ1-2; 8 positions agree with TRBD1. CDR1 is MDHEN and CDR2 is SYDVKM in the germline V gene. V shed 6 bases and J 0 bases; nucleotides not matched to a gene: 12. This CDR3 spans 17 amino acids. The CDR3 loop reads CASSSLTGGGANYGYTF. CDR3 DNA sequence: TGTGCCAGCAGCTCCCTCACAGGGGGGGGAGCTAACTATGGCTACACCTTC.

The chain has TRBV7-2 and TRBJ2-5, with 7 bases that match TRBD1. The germline gives CDR1 SGHTA, CDR2 FQGNSA. The CDR3 loop spans 15 amino acids. V shed 1 base, J shed 2 bases, and the junction held 4 bases outside the gene matches. The CDR3 protein is CASSLVPGGQETQYF. DNA of the CDR3: TGTGCCAGCAGCTTAGTCCCAGGGGGTCAAGAGACCCAGTACTTC.

This CDR3 reads CASSRIVSGETQYF. For the CDR3, the DNA is TGTGCCAGCAGCCGGATCGTATCGGGGGAGACCCAGTACTTC. The chain employs TRBV5-6 and TRBJ2-5; TRBD2 is a possible D gene (5 bases). Trimming removed 4 bases at V and 5 bases at J, with 15 bases between. The CDR3 is made up of 14 amino acids. The V gene's germline CDR1 is SGHDT and CDR2 YYEEEE.

V usage is TRBV7-9 and J usage is TRBJ2-3, with 7 bases lining up with TRBD1. Germline-derived CDR1 and CDR2 are SEHNR and FQNEAQ (reference sequence). The CDR3 consists of 15 residues. V trimming: 4 bases; J trimming: 0 bases; junction bases outside the gene matches: 4. The CDR3 is CASSSDRTSTDTQYF. For the CDR3, the DNA is TGTGCCAGCAGCTCGGACAGGACTAGCACAGATACGCAGTATTTT.

This chain's CDR3 is CASTDRGGLGTDTQYF. The CDR3, as DNA: TGTGCCAGTACCGACCGTGGAGGACTAGGAACAGATACGCAGTATTTT. J is TRBJ2-3 and V is TRBV19; 7 bases align to TRBD2. CDR3 length equals 16 residues. Germline assignment: CDR1 LNHDA and CDR2 SQIVND (reference sequence). Trimming took 7 bases from V and 3 from J; bases not matched to a gene: 13. The whole variable domain, filled in from reference TRBV19 and TRBJ2-3, reads DGGITQSPKYLFRKEGQNVTLSCEQNLNHDAMYWYRQDPGQGLRLIYYSQIVNDFQKGDIAEGYSVSREKKESFPLTVTSAQKNPTAFYLCASTDRGGLGTDTQYFGPGTRLTVL.